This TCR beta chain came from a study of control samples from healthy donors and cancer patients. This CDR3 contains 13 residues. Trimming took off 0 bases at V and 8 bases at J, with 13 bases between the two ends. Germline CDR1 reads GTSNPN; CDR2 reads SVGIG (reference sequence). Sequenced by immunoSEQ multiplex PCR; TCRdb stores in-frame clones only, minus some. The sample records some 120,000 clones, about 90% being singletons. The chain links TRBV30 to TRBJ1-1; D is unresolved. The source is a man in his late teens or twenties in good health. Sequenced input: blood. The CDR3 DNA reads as TGTGCCTGGAGTGTACGTCGACGGTCAGAAGCTTTCTTT. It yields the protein CAWSVRRRSEAFF.